These T cell receptor beta chains were read from a single sample in a study of T cells after yellow fever vaccination. Using its own MiXCR run on the 5' RACE reads, TCRdb lists one record per CDR3 protein. This table has more than 350,000 distinct CDR3 sequences, roughly 11% appearing once. The specimen comprised PBMCs, sampled on the day of the first yellow fever vaccination. Receptor source: a man in his late teens or twenties who received the YFV17D yellow fever vaccine. CDR3s include the opening cysteine and the closing phenylalanine or tryptophan. D genes are given only for firm matches. Clone size is given for some rows only: seen once, a few or many times, or a class if the clone is expanded.

V gene	clone size	D gene	J gene	CDR3 DNA	CDR3 protein
TRBV19	NA	NA	TRBJ2-7	TGTGCCAGTACCCGTCGGGTCGGGGAGCCCCTCTACGAGCAGTACTTC	CASTRRVGEPLYEQYF
TRBV24-1	NA	NA	TRBJ2-5	TGTGCCACCGGTTCAGGCGTGGGCAAGACCCAGTACTTC	CATGSGVGKTQYF
TRBV5-1	NA	NA	TRBJ2-7	TGCGCCAGCAGCTTGGGGGGGGCACGTACTAAATCCTACGAGCAGTACTTC	CASSLGGARTKSYEQYF
TRBV5-5	NA	NA	TRBJ2-1	TGTGCCAGCAGCTTGCTCCCCCCCACCGGTGAGGATGAGCAGTTCTTC	CASSLLPPTGEDEQFF
TRBV5-1	few	NA	TRBJ2-5	TGCGCCAGCAGCCAGGGGCGGGGAGGAGAGACCCAGTACTTC	CASSQGRGGETQYF
TRBV5-1	NA	NA	TRBJ1-1	TGCGCCAGCAGCCCCGGGTGGGGCATGAACACTGAAGCTTTCTTT	CASSPGWGMNTEAFF
TRBV4-3	NA	NA	TRBJ2-1	TGCGCCAGCAGCCAAGATACTAGCCCCTACAATGAGCAGTTCTTC	CASSQDTSPYNEQFF
TRBV6-1	few	NA	TRBJ1-1	TGTGCCAGCAGACCGACCCCATCTGGGGGGAACACTGAAGCTTTCTTT	CASRPTPSGGNTEAFF
TRBV5-5	NA	NA	TRBJ2-5	TGTGCCAGCAGCTTGGACTCGAAAGAGACCCAGTACTTC	CASSLDSKETQYF
TRBV12-3/TRBV12-4	many	NA	TRBJ1-3	TGTGCCAGCAGTTCGACCTATTCTGGAAACACCATATATTTT	CASSSTYSGNTIYF
TRBV11-3	NA	NA	TRBJ2-7	TGTGCCAGGGACGGTTTAAACTACGAGCAGTACTTC	CARDGLNYEQYF
TRBV27	NA	TRBD2	TRBJ2-2	TGTGCCACCAAAGGACTAGCGGGGGTCGGGGAGCTGTTTTTT	CATKGLAGVGELFF
TRBV7-9	NA	TRBD1	TRBJ2-3	TGTGCCAGCAGCTCGGGACAGTTCACAGATACGCAGTATTTT	CASSSGQFTDTQYF
TRBV11-2	many	TRBD1	TRBJ2-1	TGTGCCAGCAGCTTATGGATCGTACAGGGGAATGAGCAGTTCTTC	CASSLWIVQGNEQFF
TRBV7-2	many	NA	TRBJ2-2	TGTGCCAGCAGCTGGACGGCGGCGAACACCGGGGAGCTGTTTTTT	CASSWTAANTGELFF
TRBV18	many	TRBD1	TRBJ2-7	TGTGCCAGCTCAGGCGACAGGGAGCTCTACGAGCAGTACTTC	CASSGDRELYEQYF
TRBV5-1	many	NA	TRBJ1-1	TGCGCCAGCAGCTTAAGAGGACCCCTTGCGGCTGAAGCTTTCTTT	CASSLRGPLAAEAFF
TRBV5-5	NA	NA	TRBJ1-1	TGTGCCAGCAGCCCCAGCCGGGGGGCGAACACTGAAGCTTTCTTT	CASSPSRGANTEAFF
TRBV28	NA	NA	TRBJ2-5	TGTGCCAGCAGTTCGGCAGGCTTACAAGAGACCCAGTACTTC	CASSSAGLQETQYF
TRBV7-7	few	NA	TRBJ2-2	TGTGCCAGCAGCTTAGGTTCAGCCAGTACCGGGGAGCTGTTTTTT	CASSLGSASTGELFF
TRBV6-2/TRBV6-3	few	NA	TRBJ2-1	TGTGCCAGCCTCGACTCTAGCAGAAACAATGAGCAGTTCTTC	CASLDSSRNNEQFF
TRBV18	few	NA	TRBJ2-1	TGTGCCAGCTCACGCCCCCTAGAGGCAGGATACAATGAGCAGTTCTTC	CASSRPLEAGYNEQFF
TRBV9	NA	NA	TRBJ2-2	TGTGCCAGCAGCGTAGCTTCAGGATTTAACACCGGGGAGCTGTTTTTT	CASSVASGFNTGELFF
TRBV12-3/TRBV12-4	few	NA	TRBJ1-2	TGTGCCAGCAGTCCCATCGGACAGCGACACTATGGCTACACCTTC	CASSPIGQRHYGYTF
TRBV10-3	few	NA	TRBJ2-6	TGTGCCATCAGAGCGGACGCTGGGGCCAACGTCCTGACTTTC	CAIRADAGANVLTF
TRBV6-1	NA	NA	TRBJ2-4	TGTGCCAGCAGTGAATTCGGTCAGGTGGGAAACATTCAGTACTTC	CASSEFGQVGNIQYF